This T cell receptor (beta chain) was obtained from a study of cytomegalovirus exposure and HLA in healthy donors. Notes on the study in general: Rarity held for most TCR sequences, but there were some public TCRs that occurred in many donors.

With 60 Vbeta and 13 Jbeta primers, the PCR was carried out. The assay was immunoSEQ multiplex PCR, and TCRdb's table has in-frame clones only and misses some. The sample gives 170,000 or so clones, around 80% of which show up once; 1% is in the top ten. This clone has just one count. Its antigen is not identified. The CDR3 runs 15 residues. V gave up 5 bases and J gave up 1 base, with 12 bases separating them. CDR1 is LNHDA, CDR2 SQIVND, per germline (reference sequence). This sequence joins TRBV19 and TRBJ1-5; D possibly corresponds to TRBD1 (5 bases). The receptor was isolated from a woman in her forties or fifties in good health and CMV-seropositive. The sample comprised PBMCs. The CDR3 sequence: CASSLMRGSNQPQHF. Here the CDR3 DNA reads TGTGCCAGTAGTCTCATGCGGGGGAGCAATCAGCCCCAGCATTTT.